These 25 T cell receptor beta chains originate from one sample sequenced in a study of T cells after yellow fever vaccination (dated by TCRdb to about 2019). The treatment or condition label here, explained by the study, means: live attenuated yellow fever vaccine strain. To prepare the library, 5' RACE was applied. TCRdb records Illumina HiSeq 2500 as the sequencer. The public reads were quality trimmed at Q25 with fastp and then assembled into clones with MiXCR by TCRdb, keeping productive beta chains. Rows merge per CDR3 protein into single entries with the most common DNA and genes. The sample includes roughly 500,000 distinct CDR3 sequences, with roughly 21% observed a single time. In total, the top ten clones hold roughly 13% of the sample. The starting material was PBMCs, obtained 15 days after the yellow fever booster vaccination. These receptors were obtained from a man aged 25-40 years who received the YFV17D yellow fever vaccine.

This clonotype appeared a few times. An end of the junction does not agree with germline; a read error may underlie this. This rearrangement joins TRBV4-3 to TRBJ2-7; tentatively, D is TRBD1 or TRBD2 (5 bases each). CDR1 and CDR2 (germline): LGHNA, YSLEER. This CDR3 contains 13 residues. The CDR3 region is CASSQGRAYEQYF. In DNA, the CDR3 is TGTGCCAGCAGCCAGGGACGTGCCTACGAGCAGTACTTC.

The chain uses TRBV14 and TRBJ2-7; no firm D call. Trimming stripped 2 bases from V and 0 bases from J, with 8 bases between. The CDR3 contains 14 residues. Germline values: CDR1 SGHDN, CDR2 FVKESK. CDR3 sequence: CASSQIPISYEQYF. The CDR3 nucleotides read TGTGCCAGCAGCCAAATACCCATCTCCTACGAGCAGTACTTC.

This chain connects TRBV4-3 to TRBJ2-1; 10 bases align to TRBD1. CDR1 LGHNA and CDR2 YSLEER come from the germline V gene. V shed 4 bases and J 4 bases; nucleotides not matched to a gene: 4. The CDR3 totals 15 residues. CDR3 amino acids: CASSPRDRGYNEQFF. DNA for the CDR3: TGCGCCAGCAGCCCCCGGGACAGGGGTTACAATGAGCAGTTCTTC.

This clonotype appeared many times. V is TRBV7-2 and J is TRBJ1-5; D gene uncertain. Between the trimmed V and J ends, which lost 3 bases and 4 bases, there was a span of 7 bases. The V gene's germline CDR1 is SGHTA and CDR2 FQGNSA. The CDR3 has 13 residues. DNA of the CDR3: TGTGCCAGCAGCTTTAGAGGAAATCAGCCCCAGCATTTT. It is translated as CASSFRGNQPQHF. The full variable domain, rest sourced from reference TRBV7-2 and TRBJ1-5, is GAGVSQSPSNKVTEKGKDVELRCDPISGHTALYWYRQSLGQGLEFLIYFQGNSAPDKSGLPSDRFSAERTGGSVSTLTIQRTQQEDSAVYLCASSFRGNQPQHFGDGTRLSIL.

This clonotype was counted at least ten times. J is TRBJ2-7 and V is TRBV5-1; D may be TRBD2 (5 bases). The germline V gene encodes CDR1 SGHRS and CDR2 YFSETQ. The CDR3 has 13 residues. V gave up 0 bases and J gave up 5 bases, with 9 bases separating them. DNA of the CDR3: TGCGCCAGCAGCTTGGCGCCGGGGAACGAGCAGTACTTC. It is translated as CASSLAPGNEQYF.

This clonotype turned up a few times. V usage is TRBV6-5 and J usage is TRBJ2-1; D may be TRBD1 (5 bases). This CDR3 contains 12 residues. Trimming shortened V by 10 bases and J by 4 bases, and 11 bases separated the two germline ends. The V gene's germline CDR1 is MNHEY and CDR2 SVGAGI. CDR3 in DNA: TGTGCCACCACGACAGCTTACAATGAGCAGTTCTTC. Protein: CATTTAYNEQFF.

The genes are TRBV5-1 and TRBJ2-1; TRBD2 agrees at 10 bases. This CDR3 comprises 17 residues. Looked up from germline, CDR1 is SGHRS and CDR2 is YFSETQ. V gave up 4 bases and J gave up 7 bases; unmatched junction bases: 14. CDR3 DNA sequence: TGCGCCAGCAGCCCCCGTTTAGCGGGAGGAGTTATGAATGAGCAGTTCTTC. The encoded protein is CASSPRLAGGVMNEQFF.

A remark on this clonotype: The junction and the germline gene differ at one end; a read error may be behind it. The chain combines TRBV3-1 with TRBJ2-1; D remains unclear. The V gene's germline CDR1 is LGHDT and CDR2 YNNKEL (reference sequence). This CDR3 comprises 11 residues. The CDR3 reads CASIQVYEQFF. CDR3 nucleotides: TGTGCCAGCATCCAAGTGTATGAGCAGTTCTTC.

V gene TRBV4-3 combines with J gene TRBJ1-3; D ambiguous. The germline V gene encodes CDR1 LGHNA and CDR2 YSLEER. This CDR3 spans 15 amino acids. Trimming took off 0 bases at V and 2 bases at J, with 8 bases between the two ends. DNA for the CDR3: TGCGCCAGCAGCCAAGATCCCAGGCCTGGAAACACCATATATTTT. As protein: CASSQDPRPGNTIYF.

The chain joins TRBV7-3 to TRBJ2-3, with unresolved D. Between the trimmed V and J ends, which lost 0 bases and 5 bases, there was a span of 9 bases. This CDR3 region has 14 residues. Per germline, CDR1 SGHTA and CDR2 FQGTGA. CDR3 loop: CASSLTYKGDTQYF. The CDR3 DNA reads as TGTGCCAGCAGCTTAACCTACAAAGGAGATACGCAGTATTTT.

The chain is built from TRBV5-1 and TRBJ2-1, with 8 nucleotides matching TRBD1. The length of the CDR3 is 15 residues. CDR1 and CDR2 from the germline V gene are SGHRS and YFSETQ. V trimming: 1 base; J trimming: 3 bases; junction bases outside the gene matches: 3. The chain's CDR3 is CASSLQGADYNEQFF. Here the CDR3 DNA reads TGCGCCAGCAGCTTGCAGGGGGCCGACTACAATGAGCAGTTCTTC.

The CDR3 bases are TGTGCCAGCAGCCCAACCTTGGGGACAAGAAATCAGCCCCAGCATTTT. It codes for CASSPTLGTRNQPQHF. The genes are TRBV7-2 and TRBJ1-5, with TRBD1 as a possible D gene (6 bases). The length of the CDR3 is 16 residues. Germline V gives CDR1 SGHTA, CDR2 FQGNSA. Trimming removed 5 bases at V and 4 bases at J, with 18 bases between. Based on the CDR3 plus reference TRBV7-2 and TRBJ1-5, the full variable domain is GAGVSQSPSNKVTEKGKDVELRCDPISGHTALYWYRQSLGQGLEFLIYFQGNSAPDKSGLPSDRFSAERTGGSVSTLTIQRTQQEDSAVYLCASSPTLGTRNQPQHFGDGTRLSIL.

The chain combines TRBV11-2 with TRBJ2-7, with D unresolved. Germline values: CDR1 SGHAT, CDR2 FQNNGV. This CDR3 has 10 residues. Trimming shortened V by 4 bases and J by 3 bases, and 1 base separated the two germline ends. CDR3 region: CASSYYEQYF. In nucleotides, the CDR3 is TGTGCCAGCAGCTACTACGAGCAGTACTTC.

This clonotype was picked up a small number of times. The J gene is TRBJ2-7, the V gene TRBV20-1; 8 positions match TRBD2. CDR1 is DFQATT and CDR2 is SNEGSKA in the germline V gene (reference sequence). This CDR3 comprises 13 residues. V was clipped by 3 bases and J by 0 bases; unmatched bases: 1. In DNA form, the CDR3 reads TGCAGTGCTAGCGGGAGGGTCTCCTACGAGCAGTACTTC. It is translated as CSASGRVSYEQYF.

This clonotype was seen only a few times. The chain combines TRBV18 with TRBJ2-1; D perhaps matches TRBD1 (7 bases). V gave up 4 bases and J gave up 6 bases, with 16 bases separating them. The germline V gene encodes CDR1 KGHSH and CDR2 LQKENI. The CDR3 is 15 amino acids. The CDR3 DNA reads TGTGCCAGCTCACAACAGGGGACGGAGGGCAATGAGCAGTTCTTC. Protein product: CASSQQGTEGNEQFF.

This CDR3 reads CASSPQGSTGELFF. The CDR3 DNA reads as TGTGCCAGCAGTCCGCAAGGGAGCACCGGGGAGCTGTTTTTT. The chain uses TRBV12-3 or TRBV12-4 and TRBJ2-2; weak D call: TRBD2 (5 bases). Trimming stripped 5 bases from V and 4 bases from J, with 11 bases between. This CDR3 has 14 amino acids.

The chain employs TRBV6-5 and TRBJ2-5; TRBD2 is a possible D gene (6 bases). Trimming took 2 bases from V and 3 from J, leaving 10 bases between them. The CDR3 totals 14 residues. CDR1 and CDR2 from the germline V gene are MNHEY and SVGAGI. This CDR3 is CASSYGWGEETQYF. The CDR3 nucleotides are TGTGCCAGCAGTTACGGGTGGGGGGAAGAGACCCAGTACTTC.

The chain has TRBV18 and TRBJ2-7; D may be TRBD1 (5 bases). V was trimmed by 3 bases and J by 3 bases, leaving 12 bases between them. The germline gives CDR1 KGHSH, CDR2 LQKENI. This CDR3 is built from 14 residues. Here the CDR3 reads CASSPGSGIYEQYF. DNA for the CDR3: TGTGCCAGCTCACCCGGGTCAGGGATCTACGAGCAGTACTTC. Full variable domain (rest looked up from reference TRBV18 and TRBJ2-7): NAGVMQNPRHLVRRRGQEARLRCSPMKGHSHVYWYRQLPEEGLKFMVYLQKENIIDESGMPKERFSAEFPKEGPSILRIQQVVRGDSAAYFCASSPGSGIYEQYFGPGTRLTVT.

The rearrangement joins TRBV20-1 to TRBJ2-5; D perhaps matches TRBD2 (6 bases). The germline gives CDR1 DFQATT, CDR2 SNEGSKA (reference sequence). There are 13 residues in the CDR3. V was trimmed by 6 bases and J by 3 bases, leaving 14 bases between them. The CDR3 loop reads CSAARTSKETQYF. The CDR3, as DNA: TGCAGTGCCGCCCGTACTAGCAAAGAGACCCAGTACTTC.

The chain carries TRBV12-3 or TRBV12-4 and TRBJ2-1; D gene unclear. V gave up 7 bases and J gave up 8 bases, with 12 bases separating them. There are 12 residues in the CDR3. The CDR3 DNA is TGTGCCAGCACCTACCTTTTGGATGAGCAGTTCTTC. Translating gives CASTYLLDEQFF.

There are a few counts of this clonotype. The V and J genes are TRBV6-5 and TRBJ2-7, with 7 bases identical to TRBD1. The CDR3 totals 15 residues. Germline assignment: CDR1 MNHEY and CDR2 SVGAGI. After removal of 0 bases from V and 5 bases from J, the junction contained 7 bases not matched to a gene. CDR3 bases: TGTGCCAGCAGTTACTCGGGACAGACTTCGGACGAGCAGTACTTC. It encodes CASSYSGQTSDEQYF.

The CDR3 sequence is CASSPRQGWEEQYF. CDR3 in DNA: TGTGCCAGCAGCCCCAGGCAGGGTTGGGAGGAGCAGTACTTC. The rearrangement uses TRBV3-1 and TRBJ2-7, with D perhaps TRBD1 or TRBD2 (5 bases each). This CDR3 contains 14 residues. Trimming cost V 4 bases and J 7 bases, with 17 bases left between them. The V gene's germline CDR1 is LGHDT and CDR2 YNNKEL (reference sequence).

In its sample, this clonotype was seen many times. This chain joins TRBV12-3 or TRBV12-4 and TRBJ2-3, with a weak D call TRBD2 (6 bases). V lost 5 bases to trimming and J lost 1 base, with 10 bases between them. The CDR3 is 14 residues long. CDR3 nucleotides: TGTGCCAGCAGTCCGGGACTTGGCACAGATACGCAGTATTTT. It yields the protein CASSPGLGTDTQYF.

The chain is built from TRBV6-2 or TRBV6-3 and TRBJ2-7; D is unresolved. The CDR3 covers 15 residues. The V gene lost 6 bases and the J gene lost 6 bases, with 21 bases spanning the gap. In germline, CDR1 is MNHEY, CDR2 SVGEGT. As DNA, the CDR3 is TGTGCCAGCAGCTCACCGTTGTCGGCCACCGCCGAGCAGTACTTC. Translation gives CASSSPLSATAEQYF.

This clonotype has more than one count but fewer than ten. The chain couples TRBV21-1 to TRBJ2-1; TRBD2, the D gene given by the table, was not confirmed from the DNA. TRBV21-1 is annotated as a pseudogene. The CDR3 is made up of 14 amino acids. CDR3 region: CASSKNQRPNEQFF. In DNA form, the CDR3 reads TGTGCCAGCAGCAAAAATCAGCGGCCCAATGAGCAGTTCTTC.